This entry features one TCR beta chain sequence. In its sample, this clone was seen a few times. Its antigen has not been determined. Per-base quality was not reported, and no clone a single base away is much larger than it. Enrolling through a virtual design, the prospective study's participants ranged in age from roughly 18 to 100 years and lived across roughly 23 United States geographic areas. In the prospective study, cohorts were assigned on the basis of participant-reported clinical history obtained from a screening survey and a study questionnaire. In the prospective study, mobile phlebotomists collected whole blood, serum and a nasopharyngeal or oropharyngeal swab from each participant. Over a roughly 2-month period, participants in the prospective study had the option of providing additional blood draws and questionnaires. Prospective study blood samples were shipped either frozen or at room temperature before DNA extraction.

The sample belongs to a study of blood T cell repertoires in COVID-19 (dated by TCRdb to 2020 to 2022). The study in broad terms: Samples covering the acute and convalescent phases of COVID-19 were provided by collaborators in the United States, Italy and Spain. The material from the prospective study consisted of cDNA or gDNA derived from T cells, B-cell-depleted T cells, or PBMCs. Sample metadata almost always included a de-identified subject ID, COVID-19 status, age in years and sex. The repertoires were released in a freely available public database intended as a resource for research on the immune response to SARS-CoV-2. Samples came from the ongoing ImmuneRACE study (first 160 participants) plus 1,254 subjects from 6 global collaborators. Where HLA class I and class II types were available, the types were taken from metadata supplied by the sample provider, not from assay-based typing. Subjects who had been exposed to COVID-19, were actively infected with it, or had recovered from it provided the deeply sampled blood TCRbeta repertoires that made up the dataset. What the study reported, not specific to this receptor: The amount of clinical and demographic metadata varied by source and participant and was provided uncurated.

The immunoSEQ Assay, a bias-controlled multiplex PCR, was used to amplify TCRbeta CDR3 regions from genomic DNA. In the authors' own workflow: Within the assay, amplification of reference gene primers was used to estimate how many nucleated cells each sample contained. To quantify the absolute abundance of each unique TCRbeta CDR3 rearrangement, sequence reads were collapsed and filtered. For each sample, productive Simpson clonality was calculated as the square root of Simpson's diversity index over productive rearrangements. TCRdb re-hosts the immuneACCESS table, in-frame sequences only. Its copies lack some clones; in the studies checked, an unresolved V gene accounts for under half of them, and the cause for the rest is not known. From that table come the V and J calls and clone size; the DNA was used to work out D and trimming. Here the sample has about 360,000 clones; nearly 90% occur a single time. Of the sample, around 2% falls within the top ten clones.

V was cut back by 4 bases and J by 4 bases, leaving a gap of 10 bases between them. The CDR3 goes from the cysteine to the phenylalanine over 12 residues. The read is trimmed to its CDR3 DNA, 36 bases read in frame from base 1. The germline V gene provides CDR1 SQVTM and CDR2 ANQGSEA. The receptor was derived from a woman in her thirties or forties with acute COVID-19. The rearrangement joined TRBV29-1 to TRBJ1-2; D gene: possibly TRBD1, on 5 matching bases. Sequencing was carried out using PBMCs or T cells enriched from blood (not recorded which). CDR3 reads: CSVVQGSYGYTF. Read as DNA, the sequence is TGCAGCGTTGTTCAGGGTAGCTATGGCTACACCTTC. Full variable domain (CDR3 extended with the reference TRBV29-1 and TRBJ1-2 proteins): SAVISQKPSRDICQRGTSLTIQCQVDSQVTMMFWYRQQPGQSLTLIATANQGSEATYESGFVIDKFPISRPNLTFSTLTVSNMSPEDSSIYLCSVVQGSYGYTFGSGTRLTVV.